This T cell receptor (beta chain) was observed in a study of T cells in Graves' hyperthyroidism and ophthalmopathy (dated by TCRdb to the late 2010s). General notes on the study: To identify distinguishing TCR V-J signatures, a discovery cohort of 90 to 100 patients was used, comprising 40 to 45 with Graves' ophthalmopathy and 57 with stable Graves' hyperthyroidism. Prospective prediction of ophthalmopathy was tested in an independent validation cohort of some 19 hyperthyroidism patients and 15 to 17 patients who later progressed to ophthalmopathy. For training and testing, the 100 or so patients in the discovery cohort were randomly divided in a 7:3 ratio. In addition, the study compared T-cell repertoires in thyroid tissue and in blood from 6 or 7 Graves' hyperthyroidism patients. Once sampling was done, hyperthyroidism patients were given methimazole at a starting dose of 30 mg daily, whereas ophthalmopathy patients were given high-dose intravenous methylprednisolone. TCR Vbeta CDR3 sequencing of 135 peripheral blood samples (43 ophthalmopathy, some 75 hyperthyroidism and roughly 17 progressor patients) is reported in the paper. Results the study describes overall, beyond this receptor: Blood samples also contained most of the expanded thyroid clonotypes (frequency above 0.001), which suggests that blood repertoires may reflect thyroid immune responses. Sample size was not statistically predetermined, and blinding of investigators to group allocation was not performed. In validation, the model predicted progression to ophthalmopathy with around 71% sensitivity and approximately 78% specificity, a median of 6.5 months before onset. A model built on a 13 V-J signature distinguished ophthalmopathy from stable hyperthyroidism, reaching around 87% sensitivity and around 81% specificity in cross-validation and 80%/75% in testing.

Patients with uncontrolled infections, other autoimmune diseases, pregnancy or lactation were excluded. Clinical symptoms, serum thyroxine and TRAb, thyroid ultrasound, and orbital computed tomography formed the basis for the diagnoses. Total RNA was extracted using Trizol reagent, and RNA quality was assessed on an Agilent 2100 Bioanalyzer. As regards this clonotype: Its specific antigen is unknown. Per-base qualities were not stored, and no clone one base away is much larger.

Amplification of TCR beta CDR3 regions was carried out from RNA transcripts. For the first round of RT-PCR on the TCR CDR3, the HTBI primer set was used together with the Qiagen OneStep RT-PCR kit. Libraries were constructed in a second round of multiplex PCR, after which size selection and purification were carried out. Libraries were sequenced paired-end with 100 bp reads on an Illumina HiSeq2000. The paper's processing steps were these. Raw data were processed with SOAPnuke, discarding reads with adapters, uncalled bases, mean Phred below 15, or no exact constant-primer or identifier match. COPE v1.2.5 was used to merge high-quality paired reads, and clonotypes were defined as unique nucleotide sequences. Clonotypes were aligned to IMGT TRBV, TRBD and TRBJ reference segments using MiTCR v1.1. Analysis was restricted to V-J combinations with a frequency above 0.0001, which covered over 98% of repertoires. The TCS score was defined as the ratio of F50 (clonal expansion) to E x V (chaos), calculated using BLOSUM62-based TCRdist between CDR3 peptides within each V-J. Welch's t-statistics and random forest reduced around 520 V-J features to 13, which were used in a naive Bayes classifier (R e1071). Thyroid-blood repertoire similarity was quantified with the Morisita-Horn index. TCRdb's own reprocessing of the public reads used fastp at Q25 and MiXCR and kept productive beta chains. Each record represents a unique CDR3 protein, reported with the most common genes and DNA among its rows. The V and J calls follow TCRdb's processing rather than the paper's. A total of 500,000 to 650,000 distinct CDR3 sequences appear in this sample, 35% to 50% of them only once. Jointly, the top ten make up 44% of the sample.

This clonotype originated in an adult woman with Graves' disease, either hyperthyroidism or ophthalmopathy (not recorded which). The sequenced sample was peripheral blood or thyroid tissue (not recorded which).

The nucleotide sequence reads TGCAGCGTTGCCAACGCCCTAGGGACAGGGTACGAGCAGTACTTC. This codes for CSVANALGTGYEQYF. The rearranged segments are TRBV29-1 and TRBJ2-7; 9 bases in between match TRBD1. V is trimmed back by 4 bases and J by 4 bases, and the junction contains 11 bases that no gene match accounts for. CDR1 SQVTM and CDR2 ANQGSEA were looked up in the germline V gene. Counted from cysteine to phenylalanine, this CDR3 has 15 amino acids. Only CDR3 DNA is held: 45 bases, read in frame from base 1.